This T cell receptor (beta chain) appears in the sequencing data of a study of CD8+ T cells in alopecia areata. In the study overall: The percentage of affected scalp area served as the score of severity for treated patients.

The germline V and J ends were trimmed by 6 bases and 4 bases, with 1 base remaining between them. Germline CDR1 and CDR2: SEHNR and FQNEAQ (reference sequence). The CDR3 loop spans 10 amino acids. This clone was picked up a small number of times. In the same sample, other DNA sequences code for this CDR3. The treatment here: oral pan-JAK inhibitor, 5-10 mg twice daily. Sequencing relied on a cDNA template that was reverse transcribed from extracted RNA. Profiled with immunoSEQ multiplex PCR; TCRdb holds only in-frame clones, not every one. Seen here are more than 90,000 clones, 60% observed once, and the top ten hold about 15%.

The chain is built from TRBV7-9 and TRBJ2-1; unclear D gene. The TCR originated in a human donor with alopecia areata. The material sequenced was CD8+ T cells sorted from blood, taken at roughly week 55, from a patient treated with tofacitinib. The CDR3 DNA reads as TGTGCCAGCAGTTACAATGAGCAGTTCTTC. It specifies CASSYNEQFF.